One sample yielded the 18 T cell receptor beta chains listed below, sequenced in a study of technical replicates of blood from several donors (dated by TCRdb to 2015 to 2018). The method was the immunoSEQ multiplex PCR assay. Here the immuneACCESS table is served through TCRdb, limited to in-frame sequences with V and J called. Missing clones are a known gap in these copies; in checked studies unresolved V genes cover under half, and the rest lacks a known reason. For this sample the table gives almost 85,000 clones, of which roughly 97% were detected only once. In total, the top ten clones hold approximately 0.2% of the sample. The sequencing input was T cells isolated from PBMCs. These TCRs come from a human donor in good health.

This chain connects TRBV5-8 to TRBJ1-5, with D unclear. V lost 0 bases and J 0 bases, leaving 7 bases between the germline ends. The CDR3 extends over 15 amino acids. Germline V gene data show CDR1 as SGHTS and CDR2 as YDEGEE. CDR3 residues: CASSLASYSNQPQHF. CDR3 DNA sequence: TGTGCCAGCAGCTTGGCTAGCTATAGCAATCAGCCCCAGCATTTT.

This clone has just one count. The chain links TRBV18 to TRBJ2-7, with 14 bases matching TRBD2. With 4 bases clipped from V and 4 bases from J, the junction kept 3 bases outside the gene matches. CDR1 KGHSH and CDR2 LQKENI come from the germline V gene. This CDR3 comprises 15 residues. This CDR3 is CASSRGLAGGYEQYF. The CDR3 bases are TGTGCCAGCTCACGAGGACTAGCGGGGGGTTACGAGCAGTACTTC.

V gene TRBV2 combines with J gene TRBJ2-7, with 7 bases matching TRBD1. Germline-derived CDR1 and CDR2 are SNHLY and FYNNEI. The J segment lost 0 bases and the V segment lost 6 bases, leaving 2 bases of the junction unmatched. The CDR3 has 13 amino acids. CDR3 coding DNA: TGTGCCAGCAGGGGGACAGTCTCCTACGAGCAGTACTTC. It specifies CASRGTVSYEQYF.

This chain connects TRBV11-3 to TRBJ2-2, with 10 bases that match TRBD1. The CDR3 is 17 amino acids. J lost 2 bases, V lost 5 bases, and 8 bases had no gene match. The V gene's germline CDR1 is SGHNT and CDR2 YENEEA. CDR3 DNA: TGTGCCAGCAGCGCTCCGGGACAGGGGCGCAACACCGGGGAGCTGTTTTTT. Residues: CASSAPGQGRNTGELFF.

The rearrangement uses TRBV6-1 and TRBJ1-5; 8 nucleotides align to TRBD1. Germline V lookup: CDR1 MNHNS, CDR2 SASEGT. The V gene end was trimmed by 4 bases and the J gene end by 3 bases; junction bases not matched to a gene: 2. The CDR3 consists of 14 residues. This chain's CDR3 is CASSADRDNQPQHF. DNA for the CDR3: TGTGCCAGCAGTGCGGACAGGGACAATCAGCCCCAGCATTTT.

The chain's CDR3 is CASSLAARIQETQYF. Written as DNA, the CDR3 is TGTGCCAGCAGTTTAGCAGCGCGGATACAAGAGACCCAGTACTTC. The rearrangement links TRBV27 to TRBJ2-5; D is ambiguous. This CDR3 contains 15 residues. The V end lost 2 bases, the J end lost 2 bases, and 12 bases lay between the germline ends. CDR1 and CDR2 from the germline V gene are MNHEY and SMNVEV (reference sequence).

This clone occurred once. CDR3 loop: CASSQDRTRGSPETQYF. CDR3 coding DNA: TGTGCCAGCAGCCAGGACAGGACTCGGGGCTCCCCAGAGACCCAGTACTTC. The V call is TRBV4-2, the J call TRBJ2-5; TRBD1 agrees at 7 bases. The CDR3 has 17 residues. Germline V gives CDR1 LGHNA, CDR2 YNFKEQ. The junction had 14 bases not matched to a gene; V was cut back by 3 bases and J by 4 bases.

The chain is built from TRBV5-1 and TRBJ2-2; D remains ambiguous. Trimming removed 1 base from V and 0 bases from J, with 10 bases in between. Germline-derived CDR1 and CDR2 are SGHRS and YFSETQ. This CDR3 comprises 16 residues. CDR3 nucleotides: TGCGCCAGCAGCTTGACCCCACAGTCGAACACCGGGGAGCTGTTTTTT. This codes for CASSLTPQSNTGELFF.

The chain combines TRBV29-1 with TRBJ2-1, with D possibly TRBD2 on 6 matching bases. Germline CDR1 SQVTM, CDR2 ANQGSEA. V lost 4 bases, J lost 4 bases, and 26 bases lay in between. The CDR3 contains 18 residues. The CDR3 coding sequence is TGCAGCGTTGCGATGGGACTCCCCGATAAATGGGCATACAATGAGCAGTTCTTC. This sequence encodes CSVAMGLPDKWAYNEQFF.

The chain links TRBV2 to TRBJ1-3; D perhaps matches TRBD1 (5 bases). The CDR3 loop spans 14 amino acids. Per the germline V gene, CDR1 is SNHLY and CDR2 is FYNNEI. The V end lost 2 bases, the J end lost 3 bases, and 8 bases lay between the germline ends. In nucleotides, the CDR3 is TGTGCCAGCAGTGAACAGGGAAGTGGAAACACCATATATTTT. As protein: CASSEQGSGNTIYF.

In DNA, the CDR3 is TGTGCCAGCAGTAGGACTAGCCTTTCCTACGAGCAGTACTTC. This translates into CASSRTSLSYEQYF. The chain couples TRBV6-5 to TRBJ2-7; 8 bases align to TRBD2. V gave up 5 bases and J gave up 1 base; unmatched junction bases: 4. CDR3 size: 14 residues. Germline V CDR1 and CDR2: MNHEY, SVGAGI.

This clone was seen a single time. In DNA form, the CDR3 reads TGTGCCAGCAGCCTCGACAGGGGCGCGTCTTCACCCCTCCACTTT. As protein: CASSLDRGASSPLHF. This chain connects TRBV5-6 to TRBJ1-6; 8 bases agree with TRBD1. There are 15 residues in the CDR3. J lost 9 bases, V lost 4 bases, and 9 bases had no gene match. Germline V gene lookup returns CDR1 SGHDT and CDR2 YYEEEE. Variable domain in full (rest from reference TRBV5-6 and TRBJ1-6): DAGVTQSPTHLIKTRGQQVTLRCSPKSGHDTVSWYQQALGQGPQFIFQYYEEEERQRGNFPDRFSGHQFPNYSSELNVNALLLGDSALYLCASSLDRGASSPLHFGNGTRLTVT.

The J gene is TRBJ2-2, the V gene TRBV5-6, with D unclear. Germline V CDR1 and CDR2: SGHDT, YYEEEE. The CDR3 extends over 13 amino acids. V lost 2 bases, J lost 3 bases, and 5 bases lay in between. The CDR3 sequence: CASSLAYTGELFF. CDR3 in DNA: TGTGCCAGCAGCTTAGCGTACACCGGGGAGCTGTTTTTT.

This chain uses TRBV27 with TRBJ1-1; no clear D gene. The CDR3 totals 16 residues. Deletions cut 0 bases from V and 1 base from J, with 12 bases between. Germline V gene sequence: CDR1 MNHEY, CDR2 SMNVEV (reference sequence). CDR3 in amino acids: CASSLSGEGTNTEAFF. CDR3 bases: TGTGCCAGCAGTTTATCGGGAGAGGGTACGAACACTGAAGCTTTCTTT.

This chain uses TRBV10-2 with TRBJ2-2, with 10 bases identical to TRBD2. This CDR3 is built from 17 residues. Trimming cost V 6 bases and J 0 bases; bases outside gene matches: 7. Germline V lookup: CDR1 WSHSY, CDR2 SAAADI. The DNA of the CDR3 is TGCGCCAGCAGCGGGCTAGCGGGAGTCACGAACACCGGGGAGCTGTTTTTT. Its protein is CASSGLAGVTNTGELFF.

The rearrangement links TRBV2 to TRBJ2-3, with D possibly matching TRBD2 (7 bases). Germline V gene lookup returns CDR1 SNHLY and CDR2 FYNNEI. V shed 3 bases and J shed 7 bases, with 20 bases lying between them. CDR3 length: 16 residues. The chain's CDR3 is CASSDTGGVLRYTQYF. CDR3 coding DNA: TGTGCCAGCAGTGACACGGGGGGCGTGCTCCGGTATACGCAGTATTTT.

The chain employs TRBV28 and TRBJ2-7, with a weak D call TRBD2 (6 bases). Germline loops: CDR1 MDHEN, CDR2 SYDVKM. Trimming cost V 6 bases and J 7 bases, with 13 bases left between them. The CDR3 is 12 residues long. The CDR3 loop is CASSRLVGEQYF. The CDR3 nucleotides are TGTGCCAGCAGCCGACTAGTGGGTGAGCAGTACTTC. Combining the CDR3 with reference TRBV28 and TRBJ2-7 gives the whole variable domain DVKVTQSSRYLVKRTGEKVFLECVQDMDHENMFWYRQDPGLGLRLIYFSYDVKMKEKGDIPEGYSVSREKKERFSLILESASTNQTSMYLCASSRLVGEQYFGPGTRLTVT.

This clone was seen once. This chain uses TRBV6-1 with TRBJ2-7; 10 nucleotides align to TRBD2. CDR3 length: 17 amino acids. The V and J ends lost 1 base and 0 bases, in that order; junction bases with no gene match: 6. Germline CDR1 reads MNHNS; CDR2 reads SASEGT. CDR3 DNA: TGTGCCAGCAGTGAAGGGGTAGCGGGAGGCCGCTCCTACGAGCAGTACTTC. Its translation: CASSEGVAGGRSYEQYF.